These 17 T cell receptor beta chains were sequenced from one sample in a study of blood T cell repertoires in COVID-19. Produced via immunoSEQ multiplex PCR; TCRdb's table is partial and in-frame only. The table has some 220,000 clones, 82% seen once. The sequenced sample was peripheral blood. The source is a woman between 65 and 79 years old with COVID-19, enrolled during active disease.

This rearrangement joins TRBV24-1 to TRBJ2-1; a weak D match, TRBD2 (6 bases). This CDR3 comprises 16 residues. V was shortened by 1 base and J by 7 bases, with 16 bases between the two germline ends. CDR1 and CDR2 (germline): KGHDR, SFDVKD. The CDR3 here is CATSDFIGAGRNEQFF. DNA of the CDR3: TGTGCCACCAGTGATTTCATAGGGGCGGGGAGGAATGAGCAGTTCTTC.

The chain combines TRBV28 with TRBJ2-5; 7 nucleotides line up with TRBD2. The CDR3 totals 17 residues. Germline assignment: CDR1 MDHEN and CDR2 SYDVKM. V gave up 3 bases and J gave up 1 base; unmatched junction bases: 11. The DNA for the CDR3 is TGTGCCAGCAGTTTCGGGTCGACGGGAGGAGCCCAAGAGACCCAGTACTTC. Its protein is CASSFGSTGGAQETQYF.

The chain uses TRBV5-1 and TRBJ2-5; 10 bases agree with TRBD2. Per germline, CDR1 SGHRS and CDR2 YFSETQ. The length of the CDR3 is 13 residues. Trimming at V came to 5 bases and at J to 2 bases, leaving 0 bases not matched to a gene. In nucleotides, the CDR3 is TGCGCCAGCAGACTAGCGGGACAAGAGACCCAGTACTTC. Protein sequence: CASRLAGQETQYF.

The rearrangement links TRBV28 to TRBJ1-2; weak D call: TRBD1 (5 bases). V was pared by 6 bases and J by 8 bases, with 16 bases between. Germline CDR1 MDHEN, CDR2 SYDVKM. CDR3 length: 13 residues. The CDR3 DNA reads TGTGCCAGCAGACCGGACCCAGGGAGGGGCTACACCTTC. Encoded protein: CASRPDPGRGYTF.

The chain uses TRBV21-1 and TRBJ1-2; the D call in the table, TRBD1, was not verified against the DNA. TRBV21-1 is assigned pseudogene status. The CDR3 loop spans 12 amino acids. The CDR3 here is CASLRTGDGYTF. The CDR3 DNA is TGTGCCAGCCTCAGGACAGGCGATGGCTACACCTTC.

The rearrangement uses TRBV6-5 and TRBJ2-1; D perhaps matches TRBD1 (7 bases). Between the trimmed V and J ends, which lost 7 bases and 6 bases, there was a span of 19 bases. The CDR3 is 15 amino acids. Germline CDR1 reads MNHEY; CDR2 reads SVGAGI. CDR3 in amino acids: CASTSGGKVSNEQFF. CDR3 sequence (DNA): TGTGCCAGCACCTCAGGGGGGAAGGTCTCCAATGAGCAGTTCTTC.

The CDR3 region is CATGLAGTDTQYF. CDR3 sequence (DNA): TGTGCCACGGGACTAGCGGGCACAGATACGCAGTATTTT. V is TRBV24-1 and J is TRBJ2-3, with 11 positions matching TRBD2. The CDR3 is 13 residues long. V shed 10 bases and J 1 base; nucleotides not matched to a gene: 0. Germline V CDR1 and CDR2: KGHDR, SFDVKD.

CDR3 sequence: CASRALGTSGLKRETQYF. CDR3 DNA sequence: TGTGCCAGCAGGGCCCTGGGGACTAGCGGCCTTAAAAGAGAGACCCAGTACTTC. J is TRBJ2-5 and V is TRBV11-2; 11 nucleotides line up with TRBD2. This CDR3 has 18 residues. J was trimmed by 4 bases and V by 6 bases; bases with no gene match: 16. Germline CDR1 and CDR2: SGHAT and FQNNGV.

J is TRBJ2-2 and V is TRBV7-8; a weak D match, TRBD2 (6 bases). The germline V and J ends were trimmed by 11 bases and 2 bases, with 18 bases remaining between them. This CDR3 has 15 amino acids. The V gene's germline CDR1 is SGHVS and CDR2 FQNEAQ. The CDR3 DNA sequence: TGTGCCTTATCCCGGGGGAGTCTCAACACCGGGGAGCTGTTTTTT. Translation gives CALSRGSLNTGELFF.

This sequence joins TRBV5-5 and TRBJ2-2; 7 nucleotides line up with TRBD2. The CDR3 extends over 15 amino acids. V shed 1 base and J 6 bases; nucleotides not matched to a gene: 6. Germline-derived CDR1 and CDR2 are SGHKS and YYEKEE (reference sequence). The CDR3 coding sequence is TGTGCCAGCAGCTTGTCAGCGGGGAGGGCCGGGGAGCTGTTTTTT. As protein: CASSLSAGRAGELFF.

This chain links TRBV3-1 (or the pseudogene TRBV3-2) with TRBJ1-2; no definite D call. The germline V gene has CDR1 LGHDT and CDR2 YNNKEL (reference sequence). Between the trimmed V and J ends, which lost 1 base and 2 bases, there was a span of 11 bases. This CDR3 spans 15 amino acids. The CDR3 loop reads CASSQGGKGNYGYTF. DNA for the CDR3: TGTGCCAGCAGCCAAGGAGGGAAAGGGAACTATGGCTACACCTTC.

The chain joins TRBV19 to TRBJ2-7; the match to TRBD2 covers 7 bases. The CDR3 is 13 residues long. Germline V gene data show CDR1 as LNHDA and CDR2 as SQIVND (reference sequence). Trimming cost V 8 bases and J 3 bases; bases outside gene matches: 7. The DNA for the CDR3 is TGTGCCAGTGGCCGGGACTACCTCTACGAGCAGTACTTC. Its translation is CASGRDYLYEQYF.

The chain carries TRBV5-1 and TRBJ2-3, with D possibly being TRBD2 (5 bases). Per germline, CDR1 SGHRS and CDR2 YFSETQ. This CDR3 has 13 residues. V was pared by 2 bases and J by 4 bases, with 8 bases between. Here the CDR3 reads CASSFGGPDTQYF. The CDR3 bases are TGCGCCAGCAGCTTCGGAGGCCCAGATACGCAGTATTTT. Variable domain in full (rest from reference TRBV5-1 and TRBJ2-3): KAGVTQTPRYLIKTRGQQVTLSCSPISGHRSVSWYQQTPGQGLQFLFEYFSETQRNKGNFPGRFSGRQFSNSRSEMNVSTLELGDSALYLCASSFGGPDTQYFGPGTRLTVL.

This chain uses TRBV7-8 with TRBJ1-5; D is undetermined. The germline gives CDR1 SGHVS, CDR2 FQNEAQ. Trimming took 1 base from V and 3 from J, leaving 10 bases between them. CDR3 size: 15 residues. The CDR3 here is CASSLEAGYNQPQHF. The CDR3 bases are TGTGCCAGCAGCTTAGAGGCAGGCTACAATCAGCCCCAGCATTTT.

CDR3 nucleotides: TGCGCCAGCAGCTTGGCCGGACAGGGGCGAGGAGAGACCCAGTACTTC. It encodes CASSLAGQGRGETQYF. The V call is TRBV5-1, the J call TRBJ2-5; 9 nucleotides line up with TRBD1. Germline V gene data show CDR1 as SGHRS and CDR2 as YFSETQ. The J segment lost 4 bases and the V segment lost 0 bases, leaving 7 bases of the junction unmatched. CDR3 length: 16 residues.

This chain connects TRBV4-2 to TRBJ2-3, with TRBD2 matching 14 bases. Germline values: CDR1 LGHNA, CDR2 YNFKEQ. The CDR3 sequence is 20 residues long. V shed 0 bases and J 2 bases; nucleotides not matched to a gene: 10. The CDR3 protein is CASSQEWRLAGGPDTDTQYF. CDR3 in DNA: TGTGCCAGCAGCCAAGAGTGGAGACTAGCGGGAGGGCCCGACACAGATACGCAGTATTTT.

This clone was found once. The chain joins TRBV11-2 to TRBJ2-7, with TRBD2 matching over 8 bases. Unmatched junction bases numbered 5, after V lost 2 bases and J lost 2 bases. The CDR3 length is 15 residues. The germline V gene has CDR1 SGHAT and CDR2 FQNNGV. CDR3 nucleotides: TGTGCCAGCAGCTTACGATATAGCGGGACCTACGAGCAGTACTTC. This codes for CASSLRYSGTYEQYF. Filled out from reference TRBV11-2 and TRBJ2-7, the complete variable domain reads EAGVAQSPRYKIIEKRQSVAFWCNPISGHATLYWYQQILGQGPKLLIQFQNNGVVDDSQLPKDRFSAERLKGVDSTLKIQPAKLEDSAVYLCASSLRYSGTYEQYFGPGTRLTVT.